Below, 20 T cell receptor beta chains from the same sample are listed, as sequenced in a study of blood T cell repertoires in COVID-19. The repertoire was sequenced with immunoSEQ multiplex PCR; TCRdb's copy has only in-frame clones and lacks some. The repertoire consists of about 200,000 clones, with about 90% occurring once and the leading ten covering 1.5% to 2%. Material: peripheral blood. These receptors were taken from a young man with active or convalescent COVID-19.

This chain joins TRBV3-1 (or the pseudogene TRBV3-2) and TRBJ2-1; the D gene is possibly TRBD1 (5 bases). Trimming pared 3 bases from V and 3 bases from J, leaving 12 bases between. The CDR3 is 15 amino acids. Germline CDR1 is LGHDT and CDR2 is YNNKEL (reference sequence). CDR3 coding DNA: TGTGCCAGCAGCCATACAGGATTGTACTACAATGAGCAGTTCTTC. It codes for CASSHTGLYYNEQFF.

This clone showed up just once. The genes are TRBV12-2 and TRBJ2-7; the table's D gene call, TRBD1, was not cross checked with the DNA. TRBV12-2 is tagged as a pseudogene. This CDR3 is built from 17 residues. DNA of the CDR3: TGTGCAAGTCGCTTAGCGACGCCCGGGACAGGGCCTCACGAGCAGTACTTC. It yields the protein CASRLATPGTGPHEQYF.

V and J are TRBV6-5 and TRBJ2-7, with D possibly being TRBD1 (5 bases). The CDR3 totals 14 residues. The V end was cut by 2 bases, the J end by 0 bases, with 8 bases between. The germline V gene has CDR1 MNHEY and CDR2 SVGAGI. CDR3 residues: CASSYRQNSYEQYF. CDR3 DNA: TGTGCCAGCAGTTACAGACAGAACTCCTACGAGCAGTACTTC.

The rearrangement links TRBV5-5 to TRBJ2-1, with 9 positions matching TRBD2. CDR1 SGHKS and CDR2 YYEKEE come from the germline V gene (reference sequence). This CDR3 is built from 16 residues. V shed 4 bases and J 2 bases; nucleotides not matched to a gene: 7. CDR3 amino acids: CASSLRASGTYNEQFF. CDR3 in DNA: TGTGCCAGCAGCCTACGGGCTAGCGGGACCTACAATGAGCAGTTCTTC.

There are a few counts of this clone. The chain combines TRBV28 with TRBJ1-2, with D hard to call. The CDR3 runs to 14 residues. Germline CDR1 and CDR2: MDHEN and SYDVKM. V gave up 6 bases and J gave up 7 bases, with 18 bases separating them. The CDR3 loop reads CASSQQYTAGGYTF. The CDR3 region has the DNA TGTGCCAGCAGCCAGCAATACACAGCTGGTGGCTACACCTTC.

V is TRBV2 and J is TRBJ1-2, with D uncertain. From germline, CDR1 is SNHLY and CDR2 FYNNEI. CDR3 length equals 13 residues. V lost 5 bases and J 8 bases, leaving 15 bases between the germline ends. The CDR3 bases are TGTGCCAGCAGTCTATCGGAGTTTGGCGGCTACACCTTC. Translating gives CASSLSEFGGYTF.

The chain has TRBV19 and TRBJ2-7, with D hard to call. The V gene lost 0 bases and the J gene lost 3 bases, with 12 bases spanning the gap. The CDR3 loop spans 15 amino acids. Germline V gene lookup returns CDR1 LNHDA and CDR2 SQIVND (reference sequence). DNA for the CDR3: TGTGCCAGTAGTATAGACACTTTTGCGAACTACGAGCAGTACTTC. This gives the protein CASSIDTFANYEQYF.

The chain combines TRBV6-2 or TRBV6-3 with TRBJ2-1; no clear D. Trimming removed 5 bases at V and 6 bases at J, with 5 bases between. CDR3 length: 11 amino acids. Germline CDR1 reads MNHEY; CDR2 reads SVGEGT. The CDR3, as DNA: TGTGCCAGCAGTGCGTCCAATGAGCAGTTCTTC. It yields the protein CASSASNEQFF.

This chain uses TRBV6-5 with TRBJ1-1; 8 bases fit TRBD1. This CDR3 is built from 14 residues. Germline-derived CDR1 and CDR2 are MNHEY and SVGAGI. With V trimmed by 2 bases and J by 4 bases, 3 bases remained unmatched. CDR3 coding DNA: TGTGCCAGCAGTTACCGGACAGGGTTCACTGAAGCTTTCTTT. It encodes CASSYRTGFTEAFF.

The J gene is TRBJ1-2, the V gene TRBV19, with 9 bases fitting TRBD1. Germline loops: CDR1 LNHDA, CDR2 SQIVND (reference sequence). The CDR3 is 14 residues long. The ends lost 5 bases at V and 6 bases at J; junction bases unmatched: 7. The CDR3 DNA reads as TGTGCCAGTAGTTCATGGACAGGGGTGAATGGCTACACCTTC. It is translated as CASSSWTGVNGYTF.

The V call is TRBV3-1 (or the pseudogene TRBV3-2), the J call TRBJ2-1, with 7 bases aligning to TRBD1. Trimming at V came to 5 bases and at J to 8 bases, leaving 12 bases not matched to a gene. Per germline, CDR1 LGHDT and CDR2 YNNKEL (reference sequence). The CDR3 extends over 15 amino acids. CDR3 coding DNA: TGTGCCAGCAGCGCCCGGGACAGAAAGACCCATGAGCAGTTCTTC. It codes for CASSARDRKTHEQFF.

The rearrangement joins TRBV5-4 to TRBJ2-5; D uncertain. Germline CDR1 is SGHNT and CDR2 is YYREEE (reference sequence). The CDR3 covers 13 residues. V lost 4 bases to trimming and J lost 1 base, with 8 bases between them. The CDR3 nucleotides read TGTGCCAGCAGCCTCCCCCTCCAAGAGACCCAGTACTTC. This sequence encodes CASSLPLQETQYF.

The V gene is TRBV29-1, the J gene TRBJ1-2; D gene unclear. The CDR3 sequence is 16 residues long. Trimming cost V 5 bases and J 3 bases, with 22 bases left between them. Germline V gene lookup returns CDR1 SQVTM and CDR2 ANQGSEA. The CDR3 loop is CSVSFSGAGIYYGYTF. CDR3 DNA sequence: TGCAGCGTTTCCTTCAGTGGAGCGGGGATCTACTATGGCTACACCTTC. The variable domain in full, with the rest retrieved from reference TRBV29-1 and TRBJ1-2, is SAVISQKPSRDICQRGTSLTIQCQVDSQVTMMFWYRQQPGQSLTLIATANQGSEATYESGFVIDKFPISRPNLTFSTLTVSNMSPEDSSIYLCSVSFSGAGIYYGYTFGSGTRLTVV.

V is TRBV9 and J is TRBJ2-3; no clear D. CDR1 and CDR2 from the germline V gene are SGDLS and YYNGEE. The germline V and J ends were trimmed by 3 bases and 0 bases, with 14 bases remaining between them. The length of the CDR3 is 16 residues. CDR3 coding DNA: TGTGCCAGCAGCGAGCAAGCGATTACTAGCACAGATACGCAGTATTTT. Protein sequence: CASSEQAITSTDTQYF.

J is TRBJ2-2 and V is TRBV24-1, with a tentative D call TRBD2 (5 bases). The V end was cut by 2 bases, the J end by 2 bases, with 11 bases between. CDR3 size: 16 residues. Germline V gene sequence: CDR1 KGHDR, CDR2 SFDVKD. CDR3 sequence reads: CATSDSAATNTGELFF. The DNA of the CDR3 is TGTGCCACCAGTGATTCAGCGGCTACAAACACCGGGGAGCTGTTTTTT.

The chain couples TRBV28 to TRBJ1-1; no reliable D call. The V gene's germline CDR1 is MDHEN and CDR2 SYDVKM. V lost 8 bases and J lost 0, with 16 bases in between. The CDR3 spans 15 residues. The CDR3 spells CASCRGTNMNTEAFF. As DNA, the CDR3 is TGTGCCAGCTGTCGGGGTACGAACATGAACACTGAAGCTTTCTTT. Full variable domain (remainder filled in from reference TRBV28 and TRBJ1-1): DVKVTQSSRYLVKRTGEKVFLECVQDMDHENMFWYRQDPGLGLRLIYFSYDVKMKEKGDIPEGYSVSREKKERFSLILESASTNQTSMYLCASCRGTNMNTEAFFGQGTRLTVV.

The CDR3 sequence: CASSPDRGLYNEQFF. Here the CDR3 DNA reads TGTGCCAGTAGTCCGGACAGGGGGCTTTACAATGAGCAGTTCTTC. This rearrangement joins TRBV19 to TRBJ2-1, with TRBD1 matching over 11 bases. J was trimmed by 4 bases and V by 5 bases; bases with no gene match: 4. CDR1 and CDR2 from the germline V gene are LNHDA and SQIVND (reference sequence). The CDR3 has 15 residues.

Only one count was recorded for this clone. V is TRBV7-9 and J is TRBJ1-1; TRBD1 matches at 11 bases. The germline V gene encodes CDR1 SEHNR and CDR2 FQNEAQ (reference sequence). CDR3 length equals 17 residues. The junction had 8 bases not matched to a gene; V was cut back by 5 bases and J by 0 bases. This CDR3 is CASSEWTGGKLNTEAFF. The CDR3 region has the DNA TGTGCCAGCAGCGAATGGACAGGGGGCAAACTGAACACTGAAGCTTTCTTT.

The J gene is TRBJ2-3, the V gene TRBV7-2, with 13 nucleotides matching TRBD2. Germline CDR1 is SGHTA and CDR2 is FQGNSA. The V gene end was trimmed by 5 bases and the J gene end by 9 bases; junction bases not matched to a gene: 8. The CDR3 totals 15 residues. This chain's CDR3 is CASSRTSGRAGTQYF. The CDR3 nucleotides read TGTGCCAGCAGCCGTACTAGCGGGAGGGCCGGCACGCAGTATTTT.

This clone was seen once. The J gene is TRBJ2-7, the V gene TRBV19; 8 bases match TRBD1. J lost 6 bases, V lost 3 bases, and 4 bases had no gene match. Per the germline V gene, CDR1 is LNHDA and CDR2 is SQIVND (reference sequence). CDR3 length: 13 residues. The DNA for the CDR3 is TGTGCCAGTAGTATCGGACAGGGTAGCGAGCAGTACTTC. It codes for CASSIGQGSEQYF.